Below, one TCR beta chain is given with its context. Authors' data handling: Estimates of nucleated cell counts were drawn from the amplification of reference gene primers. The assay was immunoSEQ multiplex PCR, and TCRdb's table has in-frame clones only and misses some. From that table come the V and J calls and clone size; the DNA was used to work out D and trimming. The sample has 200,000 or so clones; around 81% are singletons. Deletions cut 1 base from V and 4 bases from J, with 18 bases between. This CDR3 spans 17 amino acids. Germline V gives CDR1 LGHDT, CDR2 YNNKEL (reference sequence). Seattle's enrolled individuals joined amid active infection and were then monitored longitudinally. The data belong to a study of blood T cell repertoires in COVID-19. Study-wide context: Acute and convalescent COVID-19 samples came from the United States, Italy and Spain. PBMCs, B-cell-depleted T cells, or T cells provided the cDNA or gDNA that made up the material.

The sequenced sample was peripheral blood. This sequence was found in a woman older than 75 with COVID-19, enrolled during active disease. This chain links TRBV3-1 (or the pseudogene TRBV3-2) with TRBJ2-3, with D possibly matching TRBD2 (6 bases). The CDR3, as DNA: TGTGCCAGCAGCCAAGTATGGGCGGTAGCGGAGGCAGATACGCAGTATTTT. Encoded protein: CASSQVWAVAEADTQYF.